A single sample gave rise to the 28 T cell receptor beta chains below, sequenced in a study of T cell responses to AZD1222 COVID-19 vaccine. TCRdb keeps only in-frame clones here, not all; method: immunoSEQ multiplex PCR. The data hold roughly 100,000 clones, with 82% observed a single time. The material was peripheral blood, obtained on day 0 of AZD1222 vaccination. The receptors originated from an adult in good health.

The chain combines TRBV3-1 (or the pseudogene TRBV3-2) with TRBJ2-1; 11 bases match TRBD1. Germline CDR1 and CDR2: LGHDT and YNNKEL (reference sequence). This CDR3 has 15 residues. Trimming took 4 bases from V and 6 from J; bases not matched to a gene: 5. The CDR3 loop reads CASSLTGTGGNEQFF. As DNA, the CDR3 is TGTGCCAGCAGCCTCACCGGGACAGGGGGCAATGAGCAGTTCTTC.

CDR3 amino acids: CASGYREKLFF. The CDR3 bases are TGTGCTAGTGGTTACCGCGAAAAACTGTTTTTT. This chain uses TRBV12-5 with TRBJ1-4; D is undetermined. This CDR3 spans 11 amino acids. The germline gives CDR1 LGHNT, CDR2 FRNRAP. V was trimmed by 4 bases and J by 8 bases, leaving 5 bases between them.

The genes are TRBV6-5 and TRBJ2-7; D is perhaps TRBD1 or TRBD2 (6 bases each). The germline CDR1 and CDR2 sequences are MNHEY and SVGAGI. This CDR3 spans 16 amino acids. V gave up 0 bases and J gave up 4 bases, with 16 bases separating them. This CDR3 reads CASSYSISGQKYEQYF. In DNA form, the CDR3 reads TGTGCCAGCAGTTACTCGATTAGCGGACAGAAGTACGAGCAGTACTTC.

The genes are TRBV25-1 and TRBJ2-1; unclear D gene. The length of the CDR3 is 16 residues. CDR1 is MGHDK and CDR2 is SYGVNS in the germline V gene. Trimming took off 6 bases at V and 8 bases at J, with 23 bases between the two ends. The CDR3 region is CASRGGLGRGGHEQFF. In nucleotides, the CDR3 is TGTGCCAGCAGGGGCGGTTTAGGTAGAGGTGGCCATGAGCAGTTCTTC.

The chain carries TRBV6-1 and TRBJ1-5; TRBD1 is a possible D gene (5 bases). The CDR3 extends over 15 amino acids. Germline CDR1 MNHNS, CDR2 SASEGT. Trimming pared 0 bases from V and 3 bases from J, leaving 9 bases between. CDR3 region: CASSEAGGNNQPQHF. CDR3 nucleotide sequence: TGTGCCAGCAGTGAAGCCGGGGGTAACAATCAGCCCCAGCATTTT.

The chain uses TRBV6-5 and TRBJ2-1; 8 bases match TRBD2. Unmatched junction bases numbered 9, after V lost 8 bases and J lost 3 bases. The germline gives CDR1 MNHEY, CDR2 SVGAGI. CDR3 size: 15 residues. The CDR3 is CASSGGAGNYNEQFF. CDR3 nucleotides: TGTGCCAGCTCCGGGGGGGCGGGTAACTACAATGAGCAGTTCTTC.

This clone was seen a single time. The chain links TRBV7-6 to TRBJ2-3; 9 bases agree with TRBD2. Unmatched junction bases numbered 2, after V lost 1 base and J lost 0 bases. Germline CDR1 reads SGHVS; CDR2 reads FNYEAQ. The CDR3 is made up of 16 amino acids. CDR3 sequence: CASSLGSGGSTDTQYF. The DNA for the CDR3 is TGTGCCAGCAGCTTAGGTAGCGGGGGTAGCACAGATACGCAGTATTTT.

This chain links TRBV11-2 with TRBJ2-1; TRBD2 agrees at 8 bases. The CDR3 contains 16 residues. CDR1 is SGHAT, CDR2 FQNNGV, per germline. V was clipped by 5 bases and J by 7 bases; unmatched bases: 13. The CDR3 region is CASSRYLVAGGNEQFF. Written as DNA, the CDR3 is TGTGCCAGCAGCAGATACCTAGTGGCGGGGGGTAATGAGCAGTTCTTC. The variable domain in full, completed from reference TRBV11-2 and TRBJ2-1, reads EAGVAQSPRYKIIEKRQSVAFWCNPISGHATLYWYQQILGQGPKLLIQFQNNGVVDDSQLPKDRFSAERLKGVDSTLKIQPAKLEDSAVYLCASSRYLVAGGNEQFFGPGTRLTVL.

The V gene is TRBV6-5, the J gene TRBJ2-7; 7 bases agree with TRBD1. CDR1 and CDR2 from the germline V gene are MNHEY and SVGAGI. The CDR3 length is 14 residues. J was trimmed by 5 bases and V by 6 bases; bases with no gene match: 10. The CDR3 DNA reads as TGTGCCAGCAGGACACAGGGGACCGACGACGAGCAGTACTTC. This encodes CASRTQGTDDEQYF.

CDR3 residues: CASSADVSYNSPLHF. Written as DNA, the CDR3 is TGTGCCAGCAGCGCGGACGTCTCCTATAATTCACCCCTCCACTTT. This chain links TRBV7-3 with TRBJ1-6; no clear D gene. The length of the CDR3 is 15 residues. Per germline, CDR1 SGHTA and CDR2 FQGTGA. V dropped 5 bases and J dropped 0 bases, with 8 bases sitting between them.

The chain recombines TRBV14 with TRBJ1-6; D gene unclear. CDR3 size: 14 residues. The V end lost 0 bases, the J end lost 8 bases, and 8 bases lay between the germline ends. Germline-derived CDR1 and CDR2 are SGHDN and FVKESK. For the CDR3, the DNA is TGTGCCAGCAGCCAAGATACATGGTATTCACCCCTCCACTTT. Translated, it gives CASSQDTWYSPLHF.

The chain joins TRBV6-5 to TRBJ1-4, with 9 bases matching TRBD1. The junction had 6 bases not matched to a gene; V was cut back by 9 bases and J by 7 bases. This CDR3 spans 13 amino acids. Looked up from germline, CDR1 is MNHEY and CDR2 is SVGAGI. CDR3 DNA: TGTGCCAGAACGGACAGGGGCGGTGAAAAACTGTTTTTT. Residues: CARTDRGGEKLFF.

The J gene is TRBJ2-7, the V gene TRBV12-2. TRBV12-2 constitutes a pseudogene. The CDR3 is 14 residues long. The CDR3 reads CASRSRLGPYEQYF. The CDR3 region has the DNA TGTGCAAGTCGCTCCCGCCTCGGCCCCTACGAGCAGTACTTC.

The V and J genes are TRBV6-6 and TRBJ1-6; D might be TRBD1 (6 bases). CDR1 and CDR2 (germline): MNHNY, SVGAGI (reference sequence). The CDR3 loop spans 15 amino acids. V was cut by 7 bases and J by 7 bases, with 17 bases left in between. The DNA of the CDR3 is TGTGCCAGCAATGAGGGCAGGGGAGGGAATTCACCCCTCCACTTT. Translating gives CASNEGRGGNSPLHF.

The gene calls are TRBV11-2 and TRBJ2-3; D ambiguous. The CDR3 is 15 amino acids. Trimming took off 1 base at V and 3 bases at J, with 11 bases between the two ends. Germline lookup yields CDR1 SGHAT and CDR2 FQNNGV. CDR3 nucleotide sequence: TGTGCCAGCAGCTTAGGTCAGGCCTCGACAGATACGCAGTATTTT. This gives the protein CASSLGQASTDTQYF.

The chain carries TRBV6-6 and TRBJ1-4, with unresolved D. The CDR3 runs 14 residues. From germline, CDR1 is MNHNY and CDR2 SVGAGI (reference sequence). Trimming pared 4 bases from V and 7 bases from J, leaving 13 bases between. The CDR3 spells CASSSVMDGEKLFF. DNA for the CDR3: TGTGCCAGCAGTTCCGTAATGGACGGTGAAAAACTGTTTTTT.

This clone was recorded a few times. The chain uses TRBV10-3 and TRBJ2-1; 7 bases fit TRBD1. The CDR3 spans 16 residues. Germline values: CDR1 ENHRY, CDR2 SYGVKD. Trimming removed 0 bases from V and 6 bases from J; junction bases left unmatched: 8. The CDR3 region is CAISESLTGDRNEQFF. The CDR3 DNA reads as TGTGCCATCAGTGAGTCGTTAACAGGGGATCGCAATGAGCAGTTCTTC.

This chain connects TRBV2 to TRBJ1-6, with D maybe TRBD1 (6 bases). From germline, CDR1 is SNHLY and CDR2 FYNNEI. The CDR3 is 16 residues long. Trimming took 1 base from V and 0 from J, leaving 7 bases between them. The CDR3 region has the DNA TGTGCCAGCAGTGAAGTGACAGGCTCCTATAATTCACCCCTCCACTTT. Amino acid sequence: CASSEVTGSYNSPLHF.

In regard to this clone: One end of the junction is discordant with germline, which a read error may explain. The CDR3 sequence is CASSQDSGGNQPQHF. The CDR3 DNA follows: TGCGCCAGCAGCCAAGATTCCGGGGGCAACCAGCCCCAGCATTTT. The chain joins TRBV4-3 to TRBJ1-5; the D gene is possibly TRBD1 (6 bases). CDR3 length: 15 amino acids. CDR1 and CDR2 (germline): LGHNA, YSLEER.

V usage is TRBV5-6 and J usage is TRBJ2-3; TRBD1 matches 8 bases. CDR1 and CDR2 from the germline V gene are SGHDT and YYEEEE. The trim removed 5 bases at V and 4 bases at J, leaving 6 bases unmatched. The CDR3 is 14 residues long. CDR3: CASRQTGEADTQYF. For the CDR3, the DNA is TGTGCCAGCAGACAGACAGGGGAAGCAGATACGCAGTATTTT. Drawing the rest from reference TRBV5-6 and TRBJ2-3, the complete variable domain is DAGVTQSPTHLIKTRGQQVTLRCSPKSGHDTVSWYQQALGQGPQFIFQYYEEEERQRGNFPDRFSGHQFPNYSSELNVNALLLGDSALYLCASRQTGEADTQYFGPGTRLTVL.

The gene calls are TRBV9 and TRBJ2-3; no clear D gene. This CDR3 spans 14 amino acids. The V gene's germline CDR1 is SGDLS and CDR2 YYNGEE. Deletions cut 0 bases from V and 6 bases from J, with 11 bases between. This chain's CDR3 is CASSVGPTGDTQYF. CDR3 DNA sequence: TGTGCCAGCAGCGTAGGTCCTACCGGGGATACGCAGTATTTT.

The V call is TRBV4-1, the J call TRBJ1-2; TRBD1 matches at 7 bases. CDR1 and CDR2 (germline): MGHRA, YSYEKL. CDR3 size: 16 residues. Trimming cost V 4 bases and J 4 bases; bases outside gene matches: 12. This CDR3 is CASSLERSGGGYGYTF. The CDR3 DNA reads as TGCGCCAGCAGCCTAGAAAGGTCAGGGGGAGGCTATGGCTACACCTTC.

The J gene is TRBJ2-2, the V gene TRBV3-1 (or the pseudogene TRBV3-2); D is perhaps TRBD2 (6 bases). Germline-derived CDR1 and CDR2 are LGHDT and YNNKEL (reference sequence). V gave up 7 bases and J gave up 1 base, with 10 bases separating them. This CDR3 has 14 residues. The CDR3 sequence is CASTGDWNTGELFF. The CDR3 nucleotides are TGTGCCAGCACCGGGGACTGGAACACCGGGGAGCTGTTTTTT.

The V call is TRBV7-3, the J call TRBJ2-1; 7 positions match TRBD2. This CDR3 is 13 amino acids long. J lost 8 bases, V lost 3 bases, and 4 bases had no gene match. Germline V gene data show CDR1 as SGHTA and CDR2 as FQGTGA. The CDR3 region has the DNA TGTGCCAGCAGCTTGAGCGGGGCCTATGAGCAGTTCTTC. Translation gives CASSLSGAYEQFF.

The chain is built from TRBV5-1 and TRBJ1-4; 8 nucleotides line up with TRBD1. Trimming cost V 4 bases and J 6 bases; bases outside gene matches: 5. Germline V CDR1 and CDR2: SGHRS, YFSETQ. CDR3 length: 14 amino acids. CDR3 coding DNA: TGCGCCAGCAGCCTCCAGGGGGCGGATGAAAAACTGTTTTTT. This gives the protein CASSLQGADEKLFF.

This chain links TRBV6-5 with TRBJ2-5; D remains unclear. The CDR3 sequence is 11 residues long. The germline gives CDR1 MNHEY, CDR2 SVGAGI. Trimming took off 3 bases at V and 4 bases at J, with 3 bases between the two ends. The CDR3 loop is CASSYRETQYF. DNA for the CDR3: TGTGCCAGCAGTTATAGAGAGACCCAGTACTTC.

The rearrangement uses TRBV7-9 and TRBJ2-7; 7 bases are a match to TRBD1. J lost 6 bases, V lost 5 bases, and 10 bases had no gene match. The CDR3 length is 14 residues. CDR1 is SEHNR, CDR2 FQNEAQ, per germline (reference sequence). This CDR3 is CASSPRTGPTEQYF. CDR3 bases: TGTGCCAGCAGCCCAAGGACAGGACCTACCGAGCAGTACTTC.

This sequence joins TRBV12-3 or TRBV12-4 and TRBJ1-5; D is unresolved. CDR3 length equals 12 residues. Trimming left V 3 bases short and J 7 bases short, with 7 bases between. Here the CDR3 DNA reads TGTGCCAGCAGTTTCATGTTCCAGCCCCAGCATTTT. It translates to CASSFMFQPQHF.